The 2 T cell receptor beta chains listed next were all sequenced from one sample in a study of CD8+ T cells in alopecia areata. Extracted RNA was reverse transcribed, and the resulting cDNA served as sequencing template. Data came from immunoSEQ multiplex PCR; TCRdb stores just in-frame clones and leaves some out. The repertoire includes roughly 200,000 clones, more than 30% of them detected once, and around 0.48% sits in the top ten. Treatment described: oral pan-JAK inhibitor, 5-10 mg twice daily. The source was CD4+ T cells sorted from blood, collected at roughly week 30, from a patient treated with tofacitinib. These receptors all come from a human donor with alopecia areata.

The chain carries TRBV4-1 and TRBJ2-7; D might be TRBD1 (6 bases). CDR1 is MGHRA, CDR2 YSYEKL, per germline. The CDR3 covers 15 residues. V was shortened by 3 bases and J by 0 bases, with 12 bases between the two germline ends. The CDR3: CASSHLTGPSYEQYF. Here the CDR3 DNA reads TGCGCCAGCAGCCACCTGACAGGACCCTCCTACGAGCAGTACTTC.

This clone was detected a few times. The chain links TRBV29-1 to TRBJ2-1; 10 nucleotides match TRBD2. The germline CDR1 and CDR2 sequences are SQVTM and ANQGSEA. The J segment lost 7 bases and the V segment lost 2 bases, leaving 2 bases of the junction unmatched. The CDR3 contains 13 residues. The CDR3, as DNA: TGCAGCGTTGAATCTAGCGGGGGTAATGAGCAGTTCTTC. Protein product: CSVESSGGNEQFF.